This entry describes one T cell receptor beta chain. The junction departs from germline at one end; a sequencing error may be responsible. This record belongs to a study of tumor and adjacent non-tumor tissue in lung cancer. A modified ARM-PCR protocol with three rounds of nested PCR amplified TCRbeta. TCRdb re-called the multiplex PCR reads through MiXCR, storing one row per CDR3 protein. The sample contains 81,000 or so distinct CDR3 sequences, roughly 80% of which appear only once. This CDR3 is built from 15 residues. Germline lookup yields CDR1 SGHAT and CDR2 FQNNGV. No cell sorting was done before RNA was extracted from the tissue.

Material: lung tumor tissue. The TCR comes from a woman in her forties or fifties with non-small cell lung cancer. The chain employs TRBV11-2 and TRBJ1-4; a weak D match, TRBD1 (5 bases). The CDR3 protein is CASRTSGGYNEKLFF. Here the CDR3 DNA reads TGTGCCAGCAGAACAAGTGGGGGGTACAATGAAAAGCTGTTTTTT. The complete variable domain, with remaining parts taken from reference TRBV11-2 and TRBJ1-4, reads EAGVAQSPRYKIIEKRQSVAFWCNPISGHATLYWYQQILGQGPKLLIQFQNNGVVDDSQLPKDRFSAERLKGVDSTLKIQPAKLEDSAVYLCASRTSGGYNEKLFFGSGTQLSVL.